Listed here are 6 T cell receptor beta chains from one sample, sequenced in a study of T cells after yellow fever vaccination. TCRdb independently ran MiXCR on the 5' RACE reads; one entry per CDR3 protein. The sample has a few hundred thousand distinct CDR3 sequences; around 17% are singletons. The source material was PBMCs, sampled 5 days after the first yellow fever vaccination. The receptors originated from a young man who received the YFV17D yellow fever vaccine.

This clonotype was recorded at least ten times. The rearrangement joins TRBV3-1 to TRBJ1-4, with a weak D call TRBD1 (6 bases). The CDR3 is 15 amino acids. Germline V CDR1 and CDR2: LGHDT, YNNKEL (reference sequence). Deletions cut 4 bases from V and 6 bases from J, with 15 bases between. The CDR3 DNA follows: TGTGCCAGCAGCCCAATCGGGACACGCTATGAAAAACTGTTTTTT. Protein: CASSPIGTRYEKLFF.

V is TRBV5-1 and J is TRBJ2-1; tentatively, D is TRBD1 or TRBD2 (5 bases each). Germline V gene lookup returns CDR1 SGHRS and CDR2 YFSETQ. The CDR3 length is 15 residues. V lost 4 bases and J 5 bases, leaving 16 bases between the germline ends. The DNA of the CDR3 is TGCGCCAGCAGCCCAAGGGGACCCTTTAACAATGAGCAGTTCTTC. Amino acids: CASSPRGPFNNEQFF.

This clonotype showed up just a few times. The chain links TRBV7-2 to TRBJ2-1; unclear D gene. Germline loops: CDR1 SGHTA, CDR2 FQGNSA. The CDR3 is 13 residues long. The V and J ends lost 5 bases and 4 bases respectively, with 9 bases between them. CDR3 nucleotide sequence: TGTGCCAGCAGCCGCAACTATTACAATGAGCAGTTCTTC. Its translation is CASSRNYYNEQFF.

The table lists this clonotype with a few counts. The chain couples TRBV7-2 to TRBJ1-2, with a possible D match to TRBD1 (5 bases). The germline V gene encodes CDR1 SGHTA and CDR2 FQGNSA. The CDR3 has 14 residues. V was shortened by 5 bases and J by 7 bases, with 17 bases between the two germline ends. The CDR3 loop reads CASSGATDTAGYTF. CDR3 bases: TGTGCCAGCAGCGGAGCGACAGACACCGCTGGCTACACCTTC.

This clonotype was seen only a few times. This chain uses TRBV4-1 with TRBJ1-2; 10 bases are shared with TRBD1. The CDR3 consists of 12 residues. CDR1 is MGHRA, CDR2 YSYEKL, per germline. Germline trimming cut 5 bases from V and 12 bases from J; bases unmatched to any gene: 6. In DNA form, the CDR3 reads TGCGCCAGCAGCGGAGGGACAGGGGACAACACCTTC. It yields the protein CASSGGTGDNTF.

The chain uses TRBV5-1 and TRBJ1-2, with TRBD1 matching over 10 bases. The CDR3 spans 14 residues. The germline V gene has CDR1 SGHRS and CDR2 YFSETQ. The trim removed 3 bases at V and 6 bases at J, leaving 5 bases unmatched. The CDR3 protein is CASSYRQGANGYTF. Written as DNA, the CDR3 is TGCGCCAGCAGCTATAGACAGGGGGCCAATGGCTACACCTTC.